A selection of T cell receptor beta chains follows, all from one sample in a study of shared clonotypes between healthy human individuals. Generated by immunoSEQ multiplex PCR, the TCRdb table keeps only in-frame clones and is missing some. Of about 680,000 clones detected, under 95% appear once; the ten largest clones hold roughly 24%. The source material was naive CD8+ T cells sorted from blood. These receptors came from a man younger than 45 in good health. The CDR3 runs from the conserved cysteine through the conserved F or W.

V,J,CDR3
TRBV29-1,TRBJ1-3,CSVDDRDGNTIYF
TRBV4-1,TRBJ2-2,CASSQGLAGGTGGELFF
TRBV4-3,TRBJ2-1,CASSPGQGWNEQFF
TRBV19,TRBJ2-1,CASSSEVSSYNEQFF
TRBV11-2,TRBJ2-1,CASSLLDEQFF
TRBV29-1,TRBJ2-5,CSVDGTSGTQTPETQYF
TRBV7-9,TRBJ1-4,CASSRGVEKLFF
TRBV7-9,TRBJ1-4,CASSLGQGSNEKLFF
TRBV7-9,TRBJ2-3,CASGASRGAGERDTQYF
TRBV29-1,TRBJ2-2,CSVVHNTDTGELFF
TRBV10-3,TRBJ2-7,CAISERQGGEQYF
TRBV28,TRBJ2-5,CASSGDRGQETQYF
TRBV5-1,TRBJ2-3,CASSLEGTAYDTQYF
TRBV28,TRBJ1-5,CASSRWNQPQHF
TRBV19,TRBJ1-4,CASKWTVATNEKLFF
TRBV7-3,TRBJ2-7,CASSSRPFYEQYF
TRBV7-9,TRBJ1-1,CASSRPGQGRDTEAFF
TRBV15,TRBJ2-7,CATSRPTASYEQYF
TRBV6-5,TRBJ1-2,CASSYTYGTEDGYTF
TRBV7-9,TRBJ2-4,CASINHQDGGKNIQYF
TRBV14,TRBJ2-1,CASSQEGWNEQFF
TRBV30,TRBJ2-7,CAWSRGPSYEQYF
TRBV7-9,TRBJ2-7,CASSSQGNSHFEQYF
TRBV5-8,TRBJ1-4,CASSGQGLNEKLFF
TRBV25-1,TRBJ2-7,CASGGPLSEQYF
TRBV23-1,TRBJ1-5,CASSRTGTVGNQPQHF
TRBV6-5,TRBJ2-5,CASSYGAVRETQYF
TRBV7-2,TRBJ1-1,CASSLVLGTEAFF
TRBV11-2,TRBJ1-1,CASTADTLNTEAFF
TRBV11-2,TRBJ1-2,CASSQIRRQGANYGYTF
TRBV5-1,TRBJ2-1,CASSIRDIASNEQFF
TRBV10-1,TRBJ2-7,CASSFGTSAYEQYF
TRBV9,TRBJ2-3,CASSVESAGDIADTQYF
TRBV10-3,TRBJ2-2,CAISETGNTGELFF
TRBV11-2,TRBJ1-2,CASSLAPGKDGYTF
TRBV29-1,TRBJ2-7,CSVETVYEQYF
TRBV29-1,TRBJ2-7,CSVRRVEDEQYF